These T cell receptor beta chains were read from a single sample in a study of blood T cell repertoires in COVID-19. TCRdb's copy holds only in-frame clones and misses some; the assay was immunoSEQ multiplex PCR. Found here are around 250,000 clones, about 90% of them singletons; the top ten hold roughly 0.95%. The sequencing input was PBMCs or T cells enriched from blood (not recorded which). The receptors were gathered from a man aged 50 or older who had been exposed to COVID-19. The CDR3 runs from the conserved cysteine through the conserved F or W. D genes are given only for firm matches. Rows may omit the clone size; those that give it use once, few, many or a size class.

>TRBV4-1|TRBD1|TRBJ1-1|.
TGCGCCAGCAGCCCTGGAGCGACAGGGCTTGGGACTGAAGCTTTCTTT
CASSPGATGLGTEAFF
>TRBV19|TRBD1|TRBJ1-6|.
TGTGCCAGTAGTATAGATCTAGGGGACGCAGGGGGGAGTTCACCCCTCCACTTT
CASSIDLGDAGGSSPLHF
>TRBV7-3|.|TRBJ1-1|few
TGTGCCAGCAGCTTAACGGGCCCGGAGGGAGCTTTCTTT
CASSLTGPEGAFF
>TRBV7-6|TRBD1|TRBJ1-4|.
TGTGCCAGCAGCGGAGGACAGGGTGCAACTAATGAAAAACTGTTTTTT
CASSGGQGATNEKLFF
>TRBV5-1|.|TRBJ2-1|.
TGCGCCAGCAGCATCGACAGCCCGAACTACAATGAGCAGTTCTTC
CASSIDSPNYNEQFF
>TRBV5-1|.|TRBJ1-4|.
TGCGCCAGCAGCTTGCAAACAGGGTCTAATGAAAAACTGTTTTTT
CASSLQTGSNEKLFF
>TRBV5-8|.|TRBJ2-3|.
TGTGCCAGCAGCCGGGGTACGGGGGAAAGCACAGATACGCAGTATTTT
CASSRGTGESTDTQYF
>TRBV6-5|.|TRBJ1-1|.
TGTGCCAGCAGTTCCGCCGGGATCGGAGGCACTGAAGCTTTCTTT
CASSSAGIGGTEAFF
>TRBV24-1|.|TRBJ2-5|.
TGTGCCACCAGTGACAATACCGGGTTTCAGACCCAGTACTTC
CATSDNTGFQTQYF
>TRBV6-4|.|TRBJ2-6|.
TGTGCCAGCAGTGACGAGGTCTCTGGGGCCAACGTCCTGACTTTC
CASSDEVSGANVLTF
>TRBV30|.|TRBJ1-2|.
TGTGCCTGGAGTGTAAGCCAGGGAAGTAACTATGGCTACACCTTC
CAWSVSQGSNYGYTF
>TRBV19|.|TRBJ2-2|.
TGTGCCAGTGGCAGACAGCACACCGGGGAGCTGTTTTTT
CASGRQHTGELFF
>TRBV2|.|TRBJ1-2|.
TGTGCCAGCAGTGAAAGGGAGGGATCCTTC
CASSEREGSF
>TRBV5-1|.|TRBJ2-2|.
TGCGCCAGCAGACAGGGGGGGTTGAACACCGGGGAGCTGTTTTTT
CASRQGGLNTGELFF
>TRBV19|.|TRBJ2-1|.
TGTGCCAGTACCGCAAGCGGAAGCTCCTACAATGAGCAGTTCTTC
CASTASGSSYNEQFF
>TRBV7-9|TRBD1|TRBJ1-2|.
TGTGCCAGCAGCTTTTGGACAGGGGGCGGCGATGGCTACACCTTC
CASSFWTGGGDGYTF
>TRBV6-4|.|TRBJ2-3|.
TGTGCCAGCAGTACAAGACGGGGAGCCACAGATACGCAGTATTTT
CASSTRRGATDTQYF
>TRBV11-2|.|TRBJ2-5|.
TGTGCCAGCAGCCAAGACTCGGGGTTGGAGACCCAGTACTTC
CASSQDSGLETQYF
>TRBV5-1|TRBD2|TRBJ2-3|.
TGCGCCAGCAGCGCTGACGCTAGCGGAAGCACAGATACGCAGTATTTT
CASSADASGSTDTQYF
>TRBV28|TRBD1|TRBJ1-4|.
TGTGCCAGCAGTTTTCCCTGGACAGGGGAGAGGGAAAAACTGTTTTTT
CASSFPWTGEREKLFF
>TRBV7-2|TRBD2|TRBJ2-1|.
TGTGCCAGCAGCTTAGTTGGCGCTAGCGGGGGGGCCGGGAATGAGCAGTTCTTC
CASSLVGASGGAGNEQFF
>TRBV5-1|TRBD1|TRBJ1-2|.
TGCGCCAGCACCGGGACAGGGGGCGGCAGCTATGGCTACACCTTC
CASTGTGGGSYGYTF
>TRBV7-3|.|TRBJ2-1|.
TGTGCCAGCAGCTTACGGCAGGGGCAATACAATGAGCAGTTCTTC
CASSLRQGQYNEQFF
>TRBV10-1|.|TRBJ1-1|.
TGCGCCAGCAGTGTTTCACAGTACACTGAAGCTTTCTTT
CASSVSQYTEAFF
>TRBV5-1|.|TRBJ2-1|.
TGCGCCAGCAGCTTAGAACCACTGAGCTCCTACAATGAGCAGTTCTTC
CASSLEPLSSYNEQFF
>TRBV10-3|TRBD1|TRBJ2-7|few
TGTGCCATCGGAAAGACAGGGAACGAGCAGTACTTC
CAIGKTGNEQYF
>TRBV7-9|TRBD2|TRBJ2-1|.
TGTGCCAGCAGCGCAATACTAGCGGGGGGCTCCTACAATGAGCAGTTCTTC
CASSAILAGGSYNEQFF
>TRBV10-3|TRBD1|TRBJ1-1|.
TGTGCCACCCAGCGACAGGGTTACGGCACTGAAGCTTTCTTT
CATQRQGYGTEAFF
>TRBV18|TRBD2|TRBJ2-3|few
TGTGCCAGCTCACCACCGGCGACGGGGGGAGGAGATACGCAGTATTTT
CASSPPATGGGDTQYF
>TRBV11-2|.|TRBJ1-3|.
TGTGCCAGCAGCCCCAAAGTGAGCTCTGGAAACACCATATATTTT
CASSPKVSSGNTIYF
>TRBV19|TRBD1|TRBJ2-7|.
TGTGCCAGTAGTATCCCAGGGGGCACCTACGAGCAGTACTTC
CASSIPGGTYEQYF
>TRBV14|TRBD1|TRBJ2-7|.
TGTGCCAGCAGCCAGGGGACAGGCCCAACCTACGAGCAGTACTTC
CASSQGTGPTYEQYF
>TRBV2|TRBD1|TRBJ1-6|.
TGTGCCAGCAGCCGACAGGGACGGTGGGGTAATTCACCCCTCCACTTT
CASSRQGRWGNSPLHF
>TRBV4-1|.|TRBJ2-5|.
TGCGCCAGCAGCCAAGATAGGTCGGGGAGCTTGCAAGAGACCCAGTACTTC
CASSQDRSGSLQETQYF
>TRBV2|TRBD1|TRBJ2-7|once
TGTGCCAGCAACGCGCTTGGACAGGGGGGAGGCTACGAGCAGTACTTC
CASNALGQGGGYEQYF
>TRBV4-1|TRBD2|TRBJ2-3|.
TGCGCCAGCAGCCAAGACCGCCTAGCGGGAGGCACAGATACGCAGTATTTT
CASSQDRLAGGTDTQYF
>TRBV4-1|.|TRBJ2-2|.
TGCGCCAGCAGCCAAGTTTCGGGTATCTCCGGGGAGCTGTTTTTT
CASSQVSGISGELFF
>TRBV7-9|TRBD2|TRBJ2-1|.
TGTGCCAGCAGATATGGACTAGCGGGGGGAACTCACAATGAGCAGTTCTTC
CASRYGLAGGTHNEQFF
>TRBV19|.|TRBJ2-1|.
TGTGCCAGTAGTTCAACTAGCCGGTCCTACAATGAGCAGTTCTTC
CASSSTSRSYNEQFF
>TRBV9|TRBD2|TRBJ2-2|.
TGTGCCAGCAGCGTAAGCGGGGCCACCGGGGAGCTGTTTTTT
CASSVSGATGELFF
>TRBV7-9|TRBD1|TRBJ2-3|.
TGTGCCAGCACCCGGGTCGGGACAGGGGGCGCAGAGGTCACAGATACGCAGTATTTT
CASTRVGTGGAEVTDTQYF
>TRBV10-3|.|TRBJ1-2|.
TGTGCCATCAGTGAGTCCAGCGGGGACTATGGCTACACCTTC
CAISESSGDYGYTF
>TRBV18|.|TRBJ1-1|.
TGTGCCAGCTCACCGCAGAATCAGGGGCAGACTGAAGCTTTCTTT
CASSPQNQGQTEAFF
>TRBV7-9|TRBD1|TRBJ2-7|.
TGTGCCAGCAGCCGACAGGGCTACGAGCAGTACTTC
CASSRQGYEQYF
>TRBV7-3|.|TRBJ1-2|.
TGTGCCAGCAGCCCTCGGGGGAGGAAGGACTATGGCTACACCTTC
CASSPRGRKDYGYTF
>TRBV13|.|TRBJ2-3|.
TGTGCCAGCAGGCGCTGGAGCGCAGATACGCAGTATTTT
CASRRWSADTQYF